These 21 T cell receptor beta chains were all obtained from the same sample, sequenced in a study of regulatory T cells in long-lasting Graves disease. Time point of the sample: newly diagnosed GD, antithyroid drugs for less than 3 months. PBMC-derived RNA was used for the TCR library. Relying on iRepertoire HTBI primers and Arm-PCR of CDR3 regions, the team built TCR beta libraries. TCRdb re-called the multiplex PCR reads through MiXCR, storing one row per CDR3 protein. The sample holds 200,000 to 250,000 distinct CDR3 sequences, about 17% seen once. The specimen was peripheral blood mononuclear cells (PBMCs), collected at new diagnosis, from a patient treated with antithyroid drugs. All receptors derive from a female donor with Graves disease.

The chain recombines TRBV11-2 with TRBJ2-3; D perhaps matches TRBD2 (5 bases). Germline-derived CDR1 and CDR2 are SGHAT and FQNNGV. The CDR3 length is 15 residues. Trimming removed 4 bases at V and 0 bases at J, with 11 bases between. The CDR3 region is CASSSRGGSTDTQYF. Here the CDR3 DNA reads TGTGCCAGCAGCTCCCGAGGCGGGAGCACAGATACGCAGTATTTT.

This clonotype was recorded many times. CDR3: CASSHGGLAKYNEQFF. The CDR3 DNA sequence: TGTGCCAGCAGCCACGGAGGACTAGCGAAGTACAATGAGCAGTTCTTC. This chain connects TRBV3-2 to TRBJ2-1; no DNA check was done on the table's D call, TRBD2. TRBV3-2 is reported as a pseudogene. This CDR3 comprises 16 residues.

This clonotype showed up many times. This chain connects TRBV3-1 to TRBJ2-2; possibly TRBD2 for D (5 bases). The CDR3 consists of 12 residues. Germline V CDR1 and CDR2: LGHDT, YNNKEL (reference sequence). With 4 bases removed from V and 8 bases from J, the gap between germline ends came to 8 bases. The CDR3 nucleotides read TGTGCCAGCAGCCCGCGGGTAGGGGAGCTGTTTTTT. Its translation: CASSPRVGELFF.

This clonotype was seen many times. This chain uses TRBV28 with TRBJ1-2; D might be TRBD1 (5 bases). V was pared by 6 bases and J by 7 bases, with 15 bases between. The CDR3 is 13 amino acids. Germline lookup yields CDR1 MDHEN and CDR2 SYDVKM. The CDR3 loop is CASRAGTALGYTF. The CDR3 DNA reads TGTGCCAGCAGGGCCGGGACGGCCCTTGGCTACACCTTC.

This clonotype showed up just a few times. A clone one base away is much larger, so this may be a read error. The chain has TRBV5-5 and TRBJ1-2, with 7 bases lining up with TRBD1. CDR1 SGHKS and CDR2 YYEKEE come from the germline V gene (reference sequence). This CDR3 is 13 amino acids long. DNA for the CDR3: TGTGCCAGCAGCCCGACAGGGTACTATGGCTACATCTTC. It encodes CASSPTGYYGYIF.

This clonotype appeared many times. Its ends do not fully match the called genes, so a read error is possible. V is TRBV7-7 and J is TRBJ2-5; 10 positions agree with TRBD2. The germline V gene encodes CDR1 SSHAT and CDR2 FNYEAQ (reference sequence). This CDR3 has 16 residues. The CDR3, as DNA: TGTGCTAGCAGCTCCTCAGCGGGAGGGCCCGGAGAGACCCAGTACTTC. This codes for CASSSSAGGPGETQYF.

This clonotype was seen at least ten times. The chain combines TRBV11-3 with TRBJ2-1, with 12 bases matching TRBD2. From germline, CDR1 is SGHNT and CDR2 YENEEA. CDR3 length: 14 amino acids. Trimming removed 1 base from V and 9 bases from J; junction bases left unmatched: 1. The CDR3 loop is CASSLGLAGAEQFF. The DNA of the CDR3 is TGTGCCAGCAGCTTAGGACTAGCGGGAGCTGAGCAGTTCTTC.

This clonotype was observed many times. This sequence joins TRBV20-1 and TRBJ2-5; D uncertain. Trimming shortened V by 0 bases and J by 1 base, and 15 bases separated the two germline ends. The CDR3 loop spans 16 amino acids. Germline values: CDR1 DFQATT, CDR2 SNEGSKA (reference sequence). CDR3 nucleotide sequence: TGCAGTGCTAGAGATCCGACGGAGCTTCCCCAAGAGACCCAGTACTTC. Its translation: CSARDPTELPQETQYF.

This clonotype appeared many times. The V gene is TRBV3-1, the J gene TRBJ2-7, with TRBD2 matching over 16 bases. The CDR3 covers 17 residues. Germline CDR1 and CDR2: LGHDT and YNNKEL (reference sequence). V was pared by 3 bases and J by 4 bases, with 6 bases of the junction left unmatched. The CDR3 DNA reads as TGTGCCAGCAGCCAGGGGACTAGCGGGAGGGCCGGGTACGAGCAGTACTTC. This translates into CASSQGTSGRAGYEQYF.

This clonotype was detected ten times or more. The rearrangement uses TRBV30 and TRBJ1-2; 11 bases are shared with TRBD1. The CDR3 is 13 amino acids. The junction had 3 bases not matched to a gene; V was cut back by 2 bases and J by 7 bases. The germline V gene encodes CDR1 GTSNPN and CDR2 SVGIG (reference sequence). CDR3 sequence reads: CAWSYGTGGGYTF. The CDR3 coding sequence is TGTGCCTGGAGTTACGGGACAGGGGGTGGCTACACCTTC.

Many counts were recorded for this clonotype. The CDR3 is CASTPPGRMQEDQYF. The CDR3 DNA is TGTGCCAGCACCCCCCCGGGACGGATGCAAGAGGACCAGTACTTC. The V call is TRBV9, the J call TRBJ2-5; either TRBD1 or TRBD2 may fit D (5 bases each). V dropped 6 bases and J dropped 10 bases, with 25 bases sitting between them. This CDR3 has 15 residues. Germline values: CDR1 SGDLS, CDR2 YYNGEE. Full variable domain (outside the CDR3, taken from reference TRBV9 and TRBJ2-5): DSGVTQTPKHLITATGQRVTLRCSPRSGDLSVYWYQQSLDQGLQFLIQYYNGEERAKGNILERFSAQQFPDLHSELNLSSLELGDSALYFCASTPPGRMQEDQYFGPGTRLLVL.

Comment on this clonotype: Since a far larger clone is one base different, this is likely a read error. The rearrangement joins TRBV11-3 to TRBJ2-7; 9 nucleotides align to TRBD1. Germline V gives CDR1 SGHNT, CDR2 YENEEA. The CDR3 runs to 13 residues. The V segment lost 4 bases and the J segment 7 bases; nucleotides outside the gene matches: 5. The CDR3 DNA follows: TGTGCCAGCAGCTCGGGGACAGGGAATGAGCAGTACTTC. Its protein product is CASSSGTGNEQYF.

This clonotype has at least ten counts. This chain uses TRBV3-1 with TRBJ1-2, with 9 nucleotides matching TRBD1. Germline V lookup: CDR1 LGHDT, CDR2 YNNKEL (reference sequence). This CDR3 is 14 amino acids long. Germline trimming cut 4 bases from V and 8 bases from J; bases unmatched to any gene: 8. The CDR3 DNA is TGTGCCAGCAGCCCGGACAGGGGAAGGAACGGCTACACCTTC. This codes for CASSPDRGRNGYTF.

This clonotype was detected many times. The V gene is TRBV29-1, the J gene TRBJ2-2; 7 bases are a match to TRBD2. Germline V gene lookup returns CDR1 SQVTM and CDR2 ANQGSEA. V lost 7 bases to trimming and J lost 1 base; unmatched junction nucleotides: 3. This CDR3 has 13 residues. The CDR3 reads CSGEGGNTGELFF. CDR3 sequence (DNA): TGCAGCGGGGAGGGTGGGAACACCGGGGAGCTGTTTTTT.

Many counts were recorded for this clonotype. V is TRBV3-1 and J is TRBJ2-1, with a possible D match to TRBD2 (6 bases). V was cut by 8 bases and J by 7 bases, with 18 bases left in between. Germline V CDR1 and CDR2: LGHDT, YNNKEL (reference sequence). The CDR3 extends over 14 amino acids. CDR3 in DNA: TGTGCCAGCCGACCGGCGGGAATGGCTAATGAGCAGTTCTTC. This gives the protein CASRPAGMANEQFF.

This clonotype has just a few counts. This sequence joins TRBV7-8 and TRBJ2-3; D might be TRBD2 (6 bases). Trimming stripped 3 bases from V and 4 bases from J, with 20 bases between. CDR3 size: 17 residues. From germline, CDR1 is SGHVS and CDR2 FQNEAQ. The CDR3 loop is CASSFGPIRLAPDTQYF. The CDR3 DNA follows: TGTGCCAGCAGCTTTGGACCCATCCGTCTAGCGCCAGATACGCAGTATTTT.

Ten or more counts support this clonotype. The V call is TRBV4-3, the J call TRBJ2-5; no reliable D call. Germline V gene data show CDR1 as LGHNA and CDR2 as YSLEER. This CDR3 comprises 14 residues. V was shortened by 0 bases and J by 2 bases, with 7 bases between the two germline ends. The CDR3 region is CASSQEWPQETQYF. The CDR3 DNA sequence: TGCGCCAGCAGCCAAGAATGGCCACAAGAGACCCAGTACTTC.

This clonotype was seen ten or more times. The chain has TRBV2 and TRBJ2-7; D is perhaps TRBD2 (6 bases). This CDR3 comprises 14 residues. CDR1 is SNHLY, CDR2 FYNNEI, per germline. Trimming stripped 3 bases from V and 3 bases from J, with 12 bases between. The CDR3 DNA sequence: TGTGCCAGCAGTGACGGGCTAGCGCTCTACGAGCAGTACTTC. This gives the protein CASSDGLALYEQYF.

This clonotype was counted many times. The V gene is TRBV28, the J gene TRBJ2-7; the match to TRBD2 covers 10 bases. CDR1 and CDR2 from the germline V gene are MDHEN and SYDVKM. Germline trimming cut 4 bases from V and 6 bases from J; bases unmatched to any gene: 3. This CDR3 contains 13 residues. DNA for the CDR3: TGTGCCAGCAGTTCCAGCGGGGGGGTCGAGCAGTACTTC. This codes for CASSSSGGVEQYF.

Many counts were recorded for this clonotype. The rearrangement uses TRBV11-1 and TRBJ2-3, with 10 bases that match TRBD2. In germline, CDR1 is SGHAT, CDR2 FQDESV (reference sequence). CDR3 size: 16 residues. V lost 5 bases to trimming and J lost 4 bases; unmatched junction nucleotides: 9. CDR3 sequence reads: CASSVRAGGPSDTQYF. CDR3 nucleotides: TGTGCCAGCAGCGTTAGAGCGGGAGGGCCGTCAGATACGCAGTATTTT.

This clonotype was detected ten times or more. The chain couples TRBV20-1 to TRBJ2-3; no reliable D call. Germline V gene sequence: CDR1 DFQATT, CDR2 SNEGSKA (reference sequence). There are 12 residues in the CDR3. Deletions cut 3 bases from V and 6 bases from J, with 10 bases between. CDR3 amino acids: CSARAGRDTQYF. The CDR3 coding sequence is TGCAGTGCTAGGGCAGGCCGGGATACGCAGTATTTT.